This T cell receptor beta chain is from a study of blood T cell repertoires in COVID-19. For the study at large: Material from acute and convalescent COVID-19 was sourced from the United States, Italy and Spain. In each case, the material was cDNA or gDNA derived from T cells, B-cell-depleted T cells, or PBMCs.

Using immunoSEQ multiplex PCR, the repertoire was profiled, and TCRdb retains in-frame clones only, with some absent. The repertoire holds some 290,000 clones, roughly nine tenths seen once, with roughly 12% in the top ten. Per the germline V gene, CDR1 is SNHLY and CDR2 is FYNNEI. J gave up 7 bases and V 4 bases, and 10 bases lay outside the gene matches. CDR3 size: 16 residues. Seattle researchers signed up patients amid active infection and tracked them longitudinally. This clonotype was obtained from a woman aged 25-40 years with COVID-19, enrolled during active disease. Input material: peripheral blood. The chain is built from TRBV2 and TRBJ1-4; 9 nucleotides agree with TRBD1. CDR3 amino acids: CASSGGYRGLGEKLFF. The CDR3 DNA is TGTGCCAGCAGTGGGGGATACAGGGGGCTTGGTGAAAAACTGTTTTTT.